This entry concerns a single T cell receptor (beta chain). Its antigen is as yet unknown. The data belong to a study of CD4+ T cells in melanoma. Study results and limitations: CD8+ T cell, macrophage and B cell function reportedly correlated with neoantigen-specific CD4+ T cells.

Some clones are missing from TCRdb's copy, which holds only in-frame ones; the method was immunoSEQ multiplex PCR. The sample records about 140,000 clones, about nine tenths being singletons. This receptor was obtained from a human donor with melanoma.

This CDR3 is CASSQDTSGVPYNEQFF. The CDR3, as DNA: TGCGCCAGCAGCCAAGATACGTCCGGGGTACCCTACAATGAGCAGTTCTTC. The chain recombines TRBV4-1 with TRBJ2-1, with a weak D call TRBD2 (5 bases). Germline V CDR1 and CDR2: MGHRA, YSYEKL. CDR3 length: 17 amino acids. V was clipped by 0 bases and J by 2 bases, with 14 bases between them.